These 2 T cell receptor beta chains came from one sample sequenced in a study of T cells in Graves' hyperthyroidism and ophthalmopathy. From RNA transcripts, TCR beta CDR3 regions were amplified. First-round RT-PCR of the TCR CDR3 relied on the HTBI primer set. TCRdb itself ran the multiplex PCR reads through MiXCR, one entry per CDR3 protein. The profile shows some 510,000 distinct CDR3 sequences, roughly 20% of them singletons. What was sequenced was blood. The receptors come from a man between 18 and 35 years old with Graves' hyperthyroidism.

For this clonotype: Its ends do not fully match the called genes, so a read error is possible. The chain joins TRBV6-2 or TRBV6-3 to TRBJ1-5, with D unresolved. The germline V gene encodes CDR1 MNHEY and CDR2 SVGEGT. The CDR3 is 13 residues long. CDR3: CASNDRSNQPQQF. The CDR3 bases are TGTGCCAGCAACGACCGTAGCAATCAGCCCCAGCAGTTT.

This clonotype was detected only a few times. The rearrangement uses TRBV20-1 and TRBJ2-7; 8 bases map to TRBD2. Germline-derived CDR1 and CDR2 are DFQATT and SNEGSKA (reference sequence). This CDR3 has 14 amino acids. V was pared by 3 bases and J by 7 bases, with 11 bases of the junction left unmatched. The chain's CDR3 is CSASPDGRVREQYF. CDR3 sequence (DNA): TGCAGTGCTAGCCCCGACGGGAGGGTGAGGGAGCAGTACTTC.